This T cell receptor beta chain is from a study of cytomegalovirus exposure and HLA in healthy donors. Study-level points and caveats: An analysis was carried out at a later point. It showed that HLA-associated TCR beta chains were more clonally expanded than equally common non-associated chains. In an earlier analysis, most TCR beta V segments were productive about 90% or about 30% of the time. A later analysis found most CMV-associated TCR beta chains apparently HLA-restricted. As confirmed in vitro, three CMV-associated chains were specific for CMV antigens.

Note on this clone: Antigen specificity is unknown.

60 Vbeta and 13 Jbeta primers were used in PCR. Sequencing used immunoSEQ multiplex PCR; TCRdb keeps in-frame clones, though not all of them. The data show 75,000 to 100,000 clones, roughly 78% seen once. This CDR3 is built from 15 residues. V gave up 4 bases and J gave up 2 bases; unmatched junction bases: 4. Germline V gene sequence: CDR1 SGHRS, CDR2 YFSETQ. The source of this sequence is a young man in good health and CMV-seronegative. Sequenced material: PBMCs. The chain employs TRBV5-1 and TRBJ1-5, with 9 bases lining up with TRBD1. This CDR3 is CASSQTGGGNQPQHF. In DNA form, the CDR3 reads TGCGCCAGCAGCCAAACAGGGGGCGGCAATCAGCCCCAGCATTTT. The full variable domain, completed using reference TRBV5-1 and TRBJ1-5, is KAGVTQTPRYLIKTRGQQVTLSCSPISGHRSVSWYQQTPGQGLQFLFEYFSETQRNKGNFPGRFSGRQFSNSRSEMNVSTLELGDSALYLCASSQTGGGNQPQHFGDGTRLSIL.